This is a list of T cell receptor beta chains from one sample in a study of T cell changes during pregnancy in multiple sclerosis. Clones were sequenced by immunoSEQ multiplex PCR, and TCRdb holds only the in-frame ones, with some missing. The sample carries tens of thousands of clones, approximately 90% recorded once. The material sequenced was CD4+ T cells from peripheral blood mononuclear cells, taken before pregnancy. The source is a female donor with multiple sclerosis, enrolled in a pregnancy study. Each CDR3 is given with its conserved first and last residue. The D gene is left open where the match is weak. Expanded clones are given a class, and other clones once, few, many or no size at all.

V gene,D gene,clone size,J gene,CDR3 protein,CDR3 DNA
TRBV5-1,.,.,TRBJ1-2,CASSLAASETHGYTF,TGCGCCAGCAGCTTGGCCGCTTCAGAAACCCATGGCTACACCTTC
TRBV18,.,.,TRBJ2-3,CASSPRQGKMGTDTQYF,TGTGCCAGCTCACCAAGGCAGGGGAAGATGGGCACAGATACGCAGTATTTT
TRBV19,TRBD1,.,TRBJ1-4,CASSTGVDEKLFF,TGTGCCAGTAGCACAGGGGTGGACGAAAAACTGTTTTTT
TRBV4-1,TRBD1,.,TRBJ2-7,CASSQGLDRGQGEQYF,TGCGCCAGCAGCCAAGGCTTGGACAGGGGGCAGGGTGAGCAGTACTTC
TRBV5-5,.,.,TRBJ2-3,CASSLGGYTDTQYF,TGTGCCAGCAGCTTGGGAGGTTACACAGATACGCAGTATTTT
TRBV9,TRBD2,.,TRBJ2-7,CASSTGLAADYEQYF,TGTGCCAGCAGCACGGGACTAGCGGCAGACTACGAGCAGTACTTC
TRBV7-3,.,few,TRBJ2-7,CASSFIGGEQYF,TGTGCCAGCAGCTTCATTGGAGGCGAGCAGTACTTC
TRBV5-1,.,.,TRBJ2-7,CASTPAPQGQQYF,TGCGCCAGCACCCCTGCCCCACAGGGCCAGCAGTACTTC
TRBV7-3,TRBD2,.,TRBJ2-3,CASRSTGLAGSDTQYF,TGTGCCAGCAGGTCCACCGGACTAGCGGGGTCAGATACGCAGTATTTT
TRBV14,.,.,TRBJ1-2,CASSHLAYGYTF,TGTGCCAGCAGCCATCTGGCCTATGGCTACACCTTC
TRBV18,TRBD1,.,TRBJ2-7,CASSPIRGQHYEQYF,TGTGCCAGCTCACCTATCCGGGGACAGCACTACGAGCAGTACTTC
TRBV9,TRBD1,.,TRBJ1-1,CASSAGQLGGWDTEAFF,TGTGCCAGCAGCGCAGGACAACTAGGGGGCTGGGACACTGAAGCTTTCTTT
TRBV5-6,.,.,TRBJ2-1,CASSGVQGWEQFF,TGTGCCAGCAGCGGGGTGCAGGGTTGGGAGCAGTTCTTC
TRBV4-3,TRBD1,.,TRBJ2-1,CASSRSGQGDEQFF,TGCGCCAGCAGCCGATCCGGACAGGGGGATGAGCAGTTCTTC
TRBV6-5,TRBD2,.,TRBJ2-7,CASRPGGGEQYF,TGTGCCAGCAGACCCGGGGGGGGCGAGCAGTACTTC
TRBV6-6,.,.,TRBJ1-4,CASSYFVPRGLFF,TGTGCCAGCAGTTACTTCGTACCTCGGGGACTGTTTTTT
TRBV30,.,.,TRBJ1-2,CAWSGLEATRFYGYTF,TGTGCCTGGAGTGGCCTGGAGGCGACGCGATTCTATGGCTACACCTTC
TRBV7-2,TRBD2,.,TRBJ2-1,CASSLVSGRTYNEQFF,TGTGCCAGCAGCTTAGTTAGCGGGAGAACCTACAATGAGCAGTTCTTC
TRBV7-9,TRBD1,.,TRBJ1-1,CASSLDRGLNTEAFF,TGTGCCAGCAGCTTGGACAGGGGTTTGAACACTGAAGCTTTCTTT
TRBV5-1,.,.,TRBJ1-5,CASSKGQPNQPQHF,TGCGCCAGCAGCAAGGGACAACCGAATCAGCCCCAGCATTTT
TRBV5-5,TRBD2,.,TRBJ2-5,CASSVREASGTQYF,TGTGCCAGCAGCGTCCGGGAGGCCTCCGGGACCCAGTACTTC
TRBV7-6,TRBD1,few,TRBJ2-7,CASSPPGQGAPYF,TGTGCCAGCAGCCCCCCGGGACAGGGGGCCCCGTACTTC
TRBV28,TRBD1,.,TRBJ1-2,CASSSSGGGYGYTF,TGTGCCAGCAGTTCCTCAGGGGGCGGATATGGCTACACCTTC
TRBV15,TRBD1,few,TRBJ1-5,CATSQLRTGDQPQHF,TGTGCCACCAGCCAGTTGCGGACAGGGGATCAGCCCCAGCATTTT
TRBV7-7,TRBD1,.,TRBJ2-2,CASSSGQGAHPYTGELFF,TGTGCCAGCAGCTCCGGACAGGGGGCCCACCCTTACACCGGGGAGCTGTTTTTT
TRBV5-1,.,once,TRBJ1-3,CASSLEGVSGNTIYF,TGCGCCAGCAGCTTGGAAGGGGTCTCTGGAAACACCATATATTTT
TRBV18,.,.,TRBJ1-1,CASSPRPRGWNTEAFF,TGTGCCAGCTCACCAAGGCCCCGGGGTTGGAACACTGAAGCTTTCTTT
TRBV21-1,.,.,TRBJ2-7,CASIAHGGQTYEQYF,TGTGCCAGCATCGCCCATGGGGGACAGACCTACGAGCAGTACTTC
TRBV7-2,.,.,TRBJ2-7,CASSLALGRTYEQYF,TGTGCCAGCAGCTTAGCCTTGGGGCGGACCTACGAGCAGTACTTC
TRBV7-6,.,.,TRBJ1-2,CASSLLGQSYGYTF,TGTGCCAGCAGCTTACTTGGGCAGTCTTATGGCTACACCTTC
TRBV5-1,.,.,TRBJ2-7,CASGPGLGDYEQYF,TGCGCCAGCGGTCCAGGGTTGGGCGATTACGAGCAGTACTTC
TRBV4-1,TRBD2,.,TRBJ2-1,CASSQLGTSVRNEQFF,TGCGCCAGCAGCCAGCTTGGGACTAGCGTGAGGAATGAGCAGTTCTTC
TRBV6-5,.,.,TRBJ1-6,CASSYSLTGYNSPLHF,TGTGCCAGCAGTTACTCCTTGACAGGCTATAATTCACCCCTCCACTTT
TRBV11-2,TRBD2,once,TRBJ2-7,CASRLGLAVREQYF,TGTGCCAGCCGTCTGGGACTAGCAGTTAGAGAGCAGTACTTC
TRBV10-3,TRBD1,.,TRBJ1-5,CAISESRGQGNQPQHF,TGTGCCATCAGTGAGTCTCGGGGACAGGGCAATCAGCCCCAGCATTTT
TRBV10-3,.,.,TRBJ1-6,CAISENVDSYNSPLHF,TGTGCCATCAGTGAAAATGTAGATTCCTATAATTCACCCCTCCACTTT
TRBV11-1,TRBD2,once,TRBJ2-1,CASSFPRSSGGDNEQFF,TGTGCCAGCAGCTTCCCGCGCTCCAGCGGGGGCGACAATGAGCAGTTCTTC
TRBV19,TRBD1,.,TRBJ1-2,CASSLTGFTAGYTF,TGTGCCAGTAGTCTGACAGGGTTTACGGCTGGCTACACCTTC
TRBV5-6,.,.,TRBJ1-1,CASSFTGNTEAFF,TGTGCCAGCAGCTTTACAGGGAACACTGAAGCTTTCTTT
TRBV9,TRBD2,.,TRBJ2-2,CASSPLLAGGPRGPGELFF,TGTGCCAGCAGCCCATTGCTAGCGGGAGGCCCTCGGGGGCCCGGGGAGCTGTTTTTT
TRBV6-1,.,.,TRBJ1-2,CASSRTELYGYTF,TGTGCCAGCAGCCGAACAGAACTCTATGGCTACACCTTC
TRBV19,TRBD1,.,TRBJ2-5,CASATGGVGETQYF,TGTGCCAGTGCAACAGGGGGCGTTGGAGAGACCCAGTACTTC
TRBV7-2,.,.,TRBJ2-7,CASSLGEGGTFGQYF,TGTGCCAGCAGCTTAGGAGAGGGAGGCACTTTTGGGCAGTACTTC
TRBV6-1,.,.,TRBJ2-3,CASSGHQNRVFTDTQYF,TGTGCCAGCAGTGGTCATCAGAACAGGGTCTTCACAGATACGCAGTATTTT
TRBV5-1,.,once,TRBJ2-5,CASSLEGGPETQYF,TGCGCCAGCAGCTTGGAGGGGGGGCCGGAGACCCAGTACTTC
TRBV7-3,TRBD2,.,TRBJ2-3,CASSPSRSGGGTDTQYF,TGTGCCAGCAGCCCCTCCCGGAGCGGGGGGGGCACAGATACGCAGTATTTT
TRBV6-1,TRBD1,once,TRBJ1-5,CASSSTGQYNQPQHF,TGTGCCAGCAGTTCGACGGGACAGTACAATCAGCCCCAGCATTTT
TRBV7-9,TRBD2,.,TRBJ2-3,CASSLGSSGDTDTQYF,TGTGCCAGCAGCTTAGGTTCTAGCGGGGACACAGATACGCAGTATTTT
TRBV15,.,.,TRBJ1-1,CATSRELGTEAFF,TGTGCCACCAGCAGAGAGCTCGGGACTGAAGCTTTCTTT
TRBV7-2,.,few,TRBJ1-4,CASSLFRRDGEKLFF,TGTGCCAGCAGCTTATTTAGGCGGGACGGTGAAAAACTGTTTTTT
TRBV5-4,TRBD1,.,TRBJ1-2,CASSRDSSNYGYTF,TGTGCCAGCAGCCGGGACAGCTCTAACTATGGCTACACCTTC
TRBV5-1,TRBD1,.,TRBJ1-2,CASSLGGTGNGYTF,TGCGCCAGCAGCTTGGGTGGGACAGGGAATGGCTACACCTTC
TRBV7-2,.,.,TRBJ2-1,CASSLYEASASSYNEQFF,TGTGCCAGCAGCTTATACGAGGCGAGCGCGAGCTCCTACAATGAGCAGTTCTTC